The 16 T cell receptor beta chains given below trace back to one sample, sequenced in a study of T cell changes during pregnancy in multiple sclerosis. The protocol was immunoSEQ multiplex PCR, while the TCRdb copy is restricted to in-frame clones and leaves out a portion. The sample lists more than 25,000 clones; around 89% were seen once. This material consisted of CD8+ T cells from peripheral blood mononuclear cells, taken after pregnancy. Receptor source: a female donor with multiple sclerosis, enrolled in a pregnancy study.

This clone was recorded at least ten times. V is TRBV13 and J is TRBJ2-7; D might be TRBD1 (6 bases). V was clipped by 1 base and J by 4 bases, with 17 bases between them. Germline values: CDR1 PRHDT, CDR2 FYEKMQ (reference sequence). There are 16 residues in the CDR3. CDR3 sequence (DNA): TGTGCCAGCAGCTTAGTATTGGGGACAAAACGGTACGAGCAGTACTTC. Amino acids: CASSLVLGTKRYEQYF.

The chain couples TRBV28 to TRBJ2-7; D is perhaps TRBD1 (5 bases). Germline assignment: CDR1 MDHEN and CDR2 SYDVKM. The length of the CDR3 is 15 residues. Trimming pared 5 bases from V and 3 bases from J, leaving 17 bases between. The CDR3 spells CASSHPFTGLYEQYF. The CDR3 DNA sequence: TGTGCCAGCAGTCACCCTTTTACAGGCCTCTACGAGCAGTACTTC.

V is TRBV27 and J is TRBJ2-7; weak D call: TRBD2 (5 bases). Trimming pared 8 bases from V and 2 bases from J, leaving 19 bases between. Germline V gene lookup returns CDR1 MNHEY and CDR2 SMNVEV (reference sequence). The CDR3 length is 15 residues. Here the CDR3 DNA reads TGTGCCAGCGCCTACGGGGTAGCGTTCACCTACGAGCAGTACTTC. Translating gives CASAYGVAFTYEQYF.

The chain carries TRBV2 and TRBJ2-7, with D unclear. CDR1 SNHLY and CDR2 FYNNEI come from the germline V gene. Trimming pared 1 base from V and 1 base from J, leaving 5 bases between. The CDR3 runs to 13 residues. CDR3 coding DNA: TGTGCCAGCAGTGAAGGGCAGTCCTACGAGCAGTACTTC. The encoded protein is CASSEGQSYEQYF.

This clone occurred once. The V call is TRBV7-9, the J call TRBJ2-7, with TRBD1 identical over 8 bases. Unmatched junction bases numbered 5, after V lost 4 bases and J lost 3 bases. The CDR3 covers 14 residues. Germline assignment: CDR1 SEHNR and CDR2 FQNEAQ (reference sequence). CDR3 coding DNA: TGTGCCAGCAGCTCCCGGACAGGGATCTACGAGCAGTACTTC. As protein: CASSSRTGIYEQYF.

The chain's CDR3 is CASSQENAADEKLFF. In nucleotides, the CDR3 is TGTGCCAGCAGCCAAGAAAACGCCGCGGATGAAAAACTGTTTTTT. The rearrangement joins TRBV4-2 to TRBJ1-4; D gene unclear. Germline lookup yields CDR1 LGHNA and CDR2 YNFKEQ. V lost 0 bases, J lost 6 bases, and 11 bases lay in between. The length of the CDR3 is 15 residues.

CDR3 sequence: CSVEWDTYTGELFF. The CDR3 DNA follows: TGCAGCGTTGAATGGGACACATACACCGGGGAGCTGTTTTTT. The chain carries TRBV29-1 and TRBJ2-2, with D tentatively TRBD1 (6 bases). This CDR3 region has 14 residues. The V gene's germline CDR1 is SQVTM and CDR2 ANQGSEA. Trimming removed 2 bases at V and 3 bases at J, with 10 bases between.

The rearrangement uses TRBV27 and TRBJ2-1; D might be TRBD2 (7 bases). The CDR3 extends over 17 amino acids. Germline V gene data show CDR1 as MNHEY and CDR2 as SMNVEV (reference sequence). V was pared by 4 bases and J by 5 bases, with 21 bases between. The CDR3 DNA reads TGTGCCAGCAGTTCCCGACTAGTAGGGGAGGGGGACAATGAGCAGTTCTTC. This sequence encodes CASSSRLVGEGDNEQFF.

This clone was counted a few times. The sample has other DNA sequences that encode this CDR3 too. The chain joins TRBV6-1 to TRBJ2-3, with 8 bases lining up with TRBD1. Germline V gene sequence: CDR1 MNHNS, CDR2 SASEGT. CDR3 length equals 15 residues. V lost 1 base, J lost 4 bases, and 4 bases stayed unmatched. CDR3 nucleotide sequence: TGTGCCAGCAGTGAAGTGGCAGGGGGCGCAGATACGCAGTATTTT. Translating gives CASSEVAGGADTQYF.

This clone was counted once. The rearrangement links TRBV19 to TRBJ1-2, with 10 bases fitting TRBD1. Trimming cost V 3 bases and J 7 bases; bases outside gene matches: 8. The CDR3 is made up of 15 amino acids. Germline V gives CDR1 LNHDA, CDR2 SQIVND (reference sequence). The CDR3 loop is CASSIGTGDFGGYTF. CDR3 nucleotide sequence: TGTGCCAGTAGTATTGGGACAGGGGACTTTGGTGGCTACACCTTC.

The CDR3 DNA reads as TGCGCCAGCAGCCAAGAGGGGGCGGACAGGGTACGAGAGACCCAGTACTTC. Translation: CASSQEGADRVRETQYF. The genes are TRBV4-3 and TRBJ2-5, with 8 nucleotides matching TRBD1. From germline, CDR1 is LGHNA and CDR2 YSLEER. This CDR3 has 17 amino acids. With 0 bases clipped from V and 4 bases from J, the junction kept 10 bases outside the gene matches.

This chain links TRBV2 with TRBJ2-7; TRBD2 matches 7 bases. The germline CDR1 and CDR2 sequences are SNHLY and FYNNEI. V lost 7 bases, J lost 3 bases, and 12 bases stayed unmatched. The CDR3 is 15 amino acids. The CDR3 region is CASIPGTMIGYEQYF. CDR3 in DNA: TGTGCCAGCATCCCTGGGACTATGATAGGCTACGAGCAGTACTTC.

J is TRBJ2-7 and V is TRBV6-6, with 9 nucleotides matching TRBD2. Germline CDR1 and CDR2: MNHNY and SVGAGI (reference sequence). With 5 bases clipped from V and 3 bases from J, the junction kept 8 bases outside the gene matches. The CDR3 is 15 residues long. The CDR3 sequence is CASSQPASGNYEQYF. CDR3 sequence (DNA): TGTGCCAGCAGTCAACCGGCTAGCGGGAACTACGAGCAGTACTTC.

This chain joins TRBV5-1 and TRBJ2-7; maybe TRBD1 (5 bases). There are 14 residues in the CDR3. Trimming cost V 1 base and J 2 bases, with 10 bases left between them. Germline V gene data show CDR1 as SGHRS and CDR2 as YFSETQ. The CDR3 protein is CASSLMGLPYEQYF. The CDR3 bases are TGCGCCAGCAGCTTGATGGGGCTTCCCTACGAGCAGTACTTC.

CDR3 bases: TGTGCCAGCAGTGCGACTAGCGGAGAGTACAATGAGCAGTTCTTC. This encodes CASSATSGEYNEQFF. J is TRBJ2-1 and V is TRBV6-4, with 9 bases that match TRBD2. Losses at the gene ends were 4 bases for V and 4 bases for J; bases not matched to a gene: 5. The CDR3 has 15 amino acids. CDR1 is MRHNA, CDR2 SNTAGT, per germline.

The chain is built from TRBV7-2 and TRBJ2-3; 7 nucleotides match TRBD2. CDR1 and CDR2 from the germline V gene are SGHTA and FQGNSA. The J segment lost 1 base and the V segment lost 5 bases, leaving 3 bases of the junction unmatched. This CDR3 has 14 amino acids. As DNA, the CDR3 is TGTGCCAGCAGCCCGAGCGGGGGCACAGATACGCAGTATTTT. Translating it yields CASSPSGGTDTQYF.